This T cell receptor beta chain was identified during a study of blood T cell repertoires in COVID-19. In the study overall: Donors in the United States, Italy and Spain gave samples during acute or convalescent COVID-19. T cells, B-cell-depleted T cells, or PBMCs supplied cDNA or gDNA.

Germline assignment: CDR1 LGHDT and CDR2 YNNKEL (reference sequence). This CDR3 contains 17 residues. With 0 bases removed from V and 0 bases from J, the gap between germline ends came to 13 bases. Authors' processing steps: Using reference gene primer amplification, nucleated cell counts were estimated. Clones were sequenced by immunoSEQ multiplex PCR, and TCRdb holds only the in-frame ones, with some missing. V and J calls and clone size are as listed in that table; D and trimming were resolved from the DNA. The sample has some 83,000 clones; roughly 87% are singletons. The receptor's source is a man aged 45-60 years with acute or convalescent COVID-19. The V call is TRBV3-1 (or the pseudogene TRBV3-2), the J call TRBJ2-3; unclear D gene. Sequenced input: peripheral blood. In nucleotides, the CDR3 is TGTGCCAGCAGCCAAGATTTATCCCGGTCGAGCACAGATACGCAGTATTTT. This gives the protein CASSQDLSRSSTDTQYF.